This TCR beta chain was sequenced during a study of metastatic and nonmetastatic thyroid tumors. Background on the study: Repertoires from malignant and benign thyroid patients were compared across blood and tumor or nodule tissue.

Not a single patient had been given any form of treatment at any point before undergoing thyroid surgery. Germline values: CDR1 KGHSH, CDR2 LQKENI. J was trimmed by 5 bases and V by 6 bases; bases with no gene match: 4. CDR3 length: 13 residues. In the original analysis: The study built a papillary thyroid cancer distant-metastasis classifier from CDR3 differences across clinicopathological groups. TCRdb re-analyzed the PCR reads using MiXCR. These V and J calls rely on TCRdb rather than the paper's analysis. The table shows about 42,000 clones, with about an eighth occurring only once. The rearrangement uses TRBV18 and TRBJ2-7; 10 bases are shared with TRBD1. The TCR sequence derives from a male donor with papillary thyroid cancer or a benign thyroid nodule (not recorded which). Some clones in this sample may be carry-over from other donors' samples. Sequencing was performed on blood. The CDR3 nucleotides are TGTGCCAGCTCCCCAGGGACAGGGGACGAGCAGTACTTC. Translating it yields CASSPGTGDEQYF.